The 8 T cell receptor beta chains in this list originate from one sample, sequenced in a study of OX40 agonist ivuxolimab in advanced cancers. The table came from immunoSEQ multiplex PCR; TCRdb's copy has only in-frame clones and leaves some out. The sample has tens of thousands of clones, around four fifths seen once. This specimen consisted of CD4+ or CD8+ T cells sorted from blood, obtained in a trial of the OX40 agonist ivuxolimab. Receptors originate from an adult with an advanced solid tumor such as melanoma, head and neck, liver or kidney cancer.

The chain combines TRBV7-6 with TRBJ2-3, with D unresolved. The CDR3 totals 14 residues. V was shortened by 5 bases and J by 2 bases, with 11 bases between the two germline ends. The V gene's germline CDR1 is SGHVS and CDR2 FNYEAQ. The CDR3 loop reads CASSPDRSTDTQYF. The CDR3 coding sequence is TGTGCCAGCAGCCCAGACCGCTCCACAGATACGCAGTATTTT.

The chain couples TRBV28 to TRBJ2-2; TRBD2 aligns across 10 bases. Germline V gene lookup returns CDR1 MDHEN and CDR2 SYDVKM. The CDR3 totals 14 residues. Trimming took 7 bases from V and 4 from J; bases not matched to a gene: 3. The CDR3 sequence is CASKREGLTGELFF. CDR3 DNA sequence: TGTGCCAGCAAGCGGGAGGGCCTCACCGGGGAGCTGTTTTTT.

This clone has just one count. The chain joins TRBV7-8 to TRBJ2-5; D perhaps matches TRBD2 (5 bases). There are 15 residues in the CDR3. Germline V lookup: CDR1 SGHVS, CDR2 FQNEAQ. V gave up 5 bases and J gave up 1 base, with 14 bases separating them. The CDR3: CASSRGRTGQETQYF. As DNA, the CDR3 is TGTGCCAGCAGCAGAGGACGGACTGGCCAAGAGACCCAGTACTTC. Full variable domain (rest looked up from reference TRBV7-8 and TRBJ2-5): GAGVSQSPRYKVAKRGQDVALRCDPISGHVSLFWYQQALGQGPEFLTYFQNEAQLDKSGLPSDRFFAERPEGSVSTLKIQRTQQEDSAVYLCASSRGRTGQETQYFGPGTRLLVL.

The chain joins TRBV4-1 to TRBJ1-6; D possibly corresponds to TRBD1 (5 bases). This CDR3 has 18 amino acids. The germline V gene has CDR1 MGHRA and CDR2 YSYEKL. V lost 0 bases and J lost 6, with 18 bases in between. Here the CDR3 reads CASSQDRGGISVNSPLHF. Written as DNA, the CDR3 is TGCGCCAGCAGCCAAGATCGGGGGGGTATATCTGTTAATTCACCCCTCCACTTT.

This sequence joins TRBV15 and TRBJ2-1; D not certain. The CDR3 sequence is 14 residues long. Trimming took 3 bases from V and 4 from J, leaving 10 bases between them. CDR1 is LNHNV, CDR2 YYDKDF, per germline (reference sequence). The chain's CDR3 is CATSRVLQYNEQFF. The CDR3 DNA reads TGTGCCACCAGCAGGGTTTTACAGTACAATGAGCAGTTCTTC.

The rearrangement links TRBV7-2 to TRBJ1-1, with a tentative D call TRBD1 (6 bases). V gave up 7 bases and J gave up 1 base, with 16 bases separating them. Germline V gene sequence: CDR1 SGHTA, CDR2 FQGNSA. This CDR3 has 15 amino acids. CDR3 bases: TGTGCCAGCATCAAGAGGGGGGGGACGAACACTGAAGCTTTCTTT. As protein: CASIKRGGTNTEAFF.

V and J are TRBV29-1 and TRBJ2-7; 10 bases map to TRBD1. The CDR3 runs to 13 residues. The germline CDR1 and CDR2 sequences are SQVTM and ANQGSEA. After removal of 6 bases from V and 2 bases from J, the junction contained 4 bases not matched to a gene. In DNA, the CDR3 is TGCAGCGTCCGACAGGGGGCGACCTACGAGCAGTACTTC. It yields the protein CSVRQGATYEQYF.

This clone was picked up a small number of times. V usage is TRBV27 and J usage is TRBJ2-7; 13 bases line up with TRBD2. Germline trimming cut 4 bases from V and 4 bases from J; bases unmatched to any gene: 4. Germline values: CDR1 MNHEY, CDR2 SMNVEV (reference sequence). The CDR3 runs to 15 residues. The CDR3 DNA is TGTGCCAGCAGTTCACGGACTAGCGGGAGATACGAGCAGTACTTC. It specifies CASSSRTSGRYEQYF.